This is a list of T cell receptor beta chains from one sample in a study of neoadjuvant anti-PD-1 for oral cavity cancer. Sequencing was performed with immunoSEQ multiplex PCR; in TCRdb, only in-frame clones are kept and a portion is missing. The profile covers about 14,000 clones, with just under 75% appearing a single time and roughly 2.9% taken by the ten largest. Sequencing used PBMCs, obtained after nivolumab (anti-PD-1) treatment. The source of these receptors is a person between 40 and 85 years old with oral cavity squamous cell carcinoma. CDR3s include the opening cysteine and the closing phenylalanine or tryptophan. D genes are given only for firm matches. Size values are once, few and many counts, or a class for expanded clones, and some rows have none.

CDR3nt: TGCGCCAGCAGCATCGAGAGCGGGAGAGGATACGAGCAGTACTTC
CDR3aa: CASSIESGRGYEQYF
abundance: few
v_gene: TRBV5-1
j_gene: TRBJ2-7
d_gene: TRBD2

CDR3nt: TGCAGCGTTAATTCCCAGGGATGGGGCAATGAGCAGTTCTTC
CDR3aa: CSVNSQGWGNEQFF
abundance: .
v_gene: TRBV29-1
j_gene: TRBJ2-1
d_gene: .

CDR3nt: TGTGCCAGCAGCCCGAGGGCCTTAACGAACACTGAAGCTTTCTTT
CDR3aa: CASSPRALTNTEAFF
abundance: .
v_gene: TRBV9
j_gene: TRBJ1-1
d_gene: .

CDR3nt: TGTGCCAGCAGCAGACCGCTAGAGACCCAGTACTTC
CDR3aa: CASSRPLETQYF
abundance: .
v_gene: TRBV7-6
j_gene: TRBJ2-5
d_gene: .

CDR3nt: TGTGCCAGCAGTAGGCTAGCCAGCTCCTACAATGAGCAGTTCTTC
CDR3aa: CASSRLASSYNEQFF
abundance: once
v_gene: TRBV6-6
j_gene: TRBJ2-1
d_gene: .

CDR3nt: TGCAGTGCTCGTCCGGCAACTGAAGCTTTCTTT
CDR3aa: CSARPATEAFF
abundance: .
v_gene: TRBV20-1
j_gene: TRBJ1-1
d_gene: .

CDR3nt: TGCGCCAGCAGCTTGGAAGGGGGCGGGGAGACCCAGTACTTC
CDR3aa: CASSLEGGGETQYF
abundance: .
v_gene: TRBV5-1
j_gene: TRBJ2-5
d_gene: TRBD1

CDR3nt: TGTGCCAGCACTCCCTTAGCGGGAGGTTTCACGGGCACAGATACGCAGTATTTT
CDR3aa: CASTPLAGGFTGTDTQYF
abundance: .
v_gene: TRBV27
j_gene: TRBJ2-3
d_gene: TRBD2

CDR3nt: TGTGCCAGCAGTTACGGAGGAGAGCGGTATGAGCAGTTCTTC
CDR3aa: CASSYGGERYEQFF
abundance: few
v_gene: TRBV6-6
j_gene: TRBJ2-1
d_gene: .

CDR3nt: TGTGCCAGTAGTATAGCCGGGGAGACCCAGTACTTC
CDR3aa: CASSIAGETQYF
abundance: .
v_gene: TRBV19
j_gene: TRBJ2-5
d_gene: .

CDR3nt: TGTGCCAGCAGCTTAGTCGCTAGCGGGAGTTACGAGCAGTACTTC
CDR3aa: CASSLVASGSYEQYF
abundance: .
v_gene: TRBV7-2
j_gene: TRBJ2-7
d_gene: TRBD2

CDR3nt: TGTGCCAGCAGCCTCGGGGGACTGACCGGGGAGCTGTTTTTT
CDR3aa: CASSLGGLTGELFF
abundance: .
v_gene: TRBV5-4
j_gene: TRBJ2-2
d_gene: .

CDR3nt: TGCGCCAGCAGGCCACCGGTGGGTGCCGGGGAGCTGTTTTTT
CDR3aa: CASRPPVGAGELFF
abundance: once
v_gene: TRBV5-1
j_gene: TRBJ2-2
d_gene: .

CDR3nt: TGTGCCAGCAGAGGACAGGGGTGGAACACTGAAGCTTTCTTT
CDR3aa: CASRGQGWNTEAFF
abundance: few
v_gene: TRBV6-1
j_gene: TRBJ1-1
d_gene: TRBD1

CDR3nt: TGTGCCAGTAGTGGGACAGGGACCTACGAGCAGTACTTC
CDR3aa: CASSGTGTYEQYF
abundance: few
v_gene: TRBV19
j_gene: TRBJ2-7
d_gene: TRBD1

CDR3nt: TGTGCCTGGAGTGTAAGGGACAGGGAGATTAAGCCCCAGCATTTT
CDR3aa: CAWSVRDREIKPQHF
abundance: .
v_gene: TRBV30
j_gene: TRBJ1-5
d_gene: TRBD1

CDR3nt: TGCAGTGCCCCCAAGGGGGAGACCCAGTACTTC
CDR3aa: CSAPKGETQYF
abundance: few
v_gene: TRBV20-1
j_gene: TRBJ2-5
d_gene: .

CDR3nt: TGTGCCAGCAGTCGACAGGGGTTAAAGGAGCAGTACTTC
CDR3aa: CASSRQGLKEQYF
abundance: .
v_gene: TRBV6-5
j_gene: TRBJ2-7
d_gene: TRBD1

CDR3nt: TGTGCCAGCAGCTTAGCGGTGAATTCGTATGGCTACACCTTC
CDR3aa: CASSLAVNSYGYTF
abundance: few
v_gene: TRBV7-9
j_gene: TRBJ1-2
d_gene: .

CDR3nt: TGTGCCAGCAGCTCGAGGACAGGGAGGACTGAAGCTTTCTTT
CDR3aa: CASSSRTGRTEAFF
abundance: .
v_gene: TRBV5-6
j_gene: TRBJ1-1
d_gene: TRBD1

CDR3nt: TGTGCCAGCAGACGGGACAGGGGATTACCCTACGAGCAGTACTTC
CDR3aa: CASRRDRGLPYEQYF
abundance: .
v_gene: TRBV6-5
j_gene: TRBJ2-7
d_gene: TRBD1

CDR3nt: TGCGCCAGCAGCTTGACGGGGCAGAGCTCCTACGAGCAGTACTTC
CDR3aa: CASSLTGQSSYEQYF
abundance: .
v_gene: TRBV5-1
j_gene: TRBJ2-7
d_gene: .

CDR3nt: TGTGCCAGTAGTATCACTACCGGGACAGCGAACACTGAAGCTTTCTTT
CDR3aa: CASSITTGTANTEAFF
abundance: .
v_gene: TRBV19
j_gene: TRBJ1-1
d_gene: TRBD1

CDR3nt: TGTGCCAGCAGCCCCGGAGCCCGGGATTCTCCTTCCGAGACCCAGTACTTC
CDR3aa: CASSPGARDSPSETQYF
abundance: .
v_gene: TRBV9
j_gene: TRBJ2-5
d_gene: .

CDR3nt: TGTGCCAGCTCACCAAGTCGGGGCAGCTCTGGAAACACCATATATTTT
CDR3aa: CASSPSRGSSGNTIYF
abundance: few
v_gene: TRBV18
j_gene: TRBJ1-3
d_gene: .

CDR3nt: TGTGCCAGCAGTTTAGGGACAGGGCAATCCTACGAGCAGTACTTC
CDR3aa: CASSLGTGQSYEQYF
abundance: .
v_gene: TRBV28
j_gene: TRBJ2-7
d_gene: TRBD1

CDR3nt: TGCGCCAGCAGCCCCCAGGGGATCACCGGGGAGCTGTTTTTT
CDR3aa: CASSPQGITGELFF
abundance: .
v_gene: TRBV5-1
j_gene: TRBJ2-2
d_gene: .

CDR3nt: TGTGCCAGCAGTTATGAACCGGGACAGTTCTACGAGCAGTACTTC
CDR3aa: CASSYEPGQFYEQYF
abundance: .
v_gene: TRBV5-4
j_gene: TRBJ2-7
d_gene: TRBD1

CDR3nt: TGTGCCAGCAGTTTTACTAGCGGGAGGGCCGGGGAGCAGTTCTTC
CDR3aa: CASSFTSGRAGEQFF
abundance: .
v_gene: TRBV6-6
j_gene: TRBJ2-1
d_gene: TRBD2

CDR3nt: TGTGCCAGCAGACTCACAGGGATAATGGACTACGAGCAGTACTTC
CDR3aa: CASRLTGIMDYEQYF
abundance: .
v_gene: TRBV6-1
j_gene: TRBJ2-7
d_gene: .

CDR3nt: TGTGCCAGCAGCTTTCCCGGGACCGCGCAGTACTTC
CDR3aa: CASSFPGTAQYF
abundance: .
v_gene: TRBV7-8
j_gene: TRBJ2-7
d_gene: .

CDR3nt: TGTGCCAGCACCTCCTCAGTCGTTTCCACCTACGAGCAGTACTTC
CDR3aa: CASTSSVVSTYEQYF
abundance: few
v_gene: TRBV6-1
j_gene: TRBJ2-7
d_gene: .

CDR3nt: TGTGCCAGTAGTATAATTGGGGGTGGGGTGAACACTGAAGCTTTCTTT
CDR3aa: CASSIIGGGVNTEAFF
abundance: few
v_gene: TRBV19
j_gene: TRBJ1-1
d_gene: .

CDR3nt: TGTGCCAGCAGTTCACCGACTAGCGGTCACAATGAGCAGTTCTTC
CDR3aa: CASSSPTSGHNEQFF
abundance: few
v_gene: TRBV6-8
j_gene: TRBJ2-1
d_gene: TRBD2

CDR3nt: TGTGCCAGCAGGCTAGCGGGAGAAAATGAGCAGTTCTTC
CDR3aa: CASRLAGENEQFF
abundance: .
v_gene: TRBV6-6
j_gene: TRBJ2-1
d_gene: TRBD2

CDR3nt: TGTGCCAGCAGTTACGCAGGGGGTCAGCCCCAGCATTTT
CDR3aa: CASSYAGGQPQHF
abundance: few
v_gene: TRBV6-5
j_gene: TRBJ1-5
d_gene: TRBD1

CDR3nt: TGTGCCAGCAGTTCCGAGGCCCAGGGCTACGAGCAGTACTTC
CDR3aa: CASSSEAQGYEQYF
abundance: few
v_gene: TRBV6-5
j_gene: TRBJ2-7
d_gene: .

CDR3nt: TGCGCCAGCACCTCAGACAGTCCCTCCTACAATGAGCAGTTCTTC
CDR3aa: CASTSDSPSYNEQFF
abundance: .
v_gene: TRBV5-1
j_gene: TRBJ2-1
d_gene: .

CDR3nt: TGTGCCAGCAGGTCTGGACTAGCGCTCAATGAGCAGTTCTTC
CDR3aa: CASRSGLALNEQFF
abundance: .
v_gene: TRBV5-6
j_gene: TRBJ2-1
d_gene: TRBD2

CDR3nt: TGTGCCAGCAGTGAAGCGGCAGTGAGTGCCGAGCAGTACTTC
CDR3aa: CASSEAAVSAEQYF
abundance: few
v_gene: TRBV6-1
j_gene: TRBJ2-7
d_gene: .